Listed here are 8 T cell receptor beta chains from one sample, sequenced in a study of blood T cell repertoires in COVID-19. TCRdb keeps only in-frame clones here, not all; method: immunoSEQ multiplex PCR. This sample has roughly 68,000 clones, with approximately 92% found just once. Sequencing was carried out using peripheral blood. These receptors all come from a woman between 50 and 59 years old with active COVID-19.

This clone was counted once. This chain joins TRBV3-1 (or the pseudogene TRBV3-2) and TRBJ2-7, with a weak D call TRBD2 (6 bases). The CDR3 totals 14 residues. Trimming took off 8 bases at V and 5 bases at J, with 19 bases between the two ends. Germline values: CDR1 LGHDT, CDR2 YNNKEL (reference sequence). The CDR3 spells CASVGLSRPNEQYF. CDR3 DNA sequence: TGTGCCAGCGTTGGACTAAGTCGGCCCAACGAGCAGTACTTC.

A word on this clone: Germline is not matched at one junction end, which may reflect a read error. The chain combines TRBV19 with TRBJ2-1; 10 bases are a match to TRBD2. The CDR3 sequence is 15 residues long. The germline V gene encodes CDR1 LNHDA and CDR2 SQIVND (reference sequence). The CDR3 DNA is TGTGCAAGTAACCAGCGGGAGGGCCACTACAATGAGCAGTTCTTC. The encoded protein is CASNQREGHYNEQFF.

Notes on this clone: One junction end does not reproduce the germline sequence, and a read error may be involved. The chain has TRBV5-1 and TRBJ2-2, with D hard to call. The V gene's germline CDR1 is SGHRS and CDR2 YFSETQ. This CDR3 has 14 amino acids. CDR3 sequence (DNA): TGCGCCAGCAGTTTGGCCGGGAACACCGGGGAGCTGTTTTTT. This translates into CASSLAGNTGELFF.

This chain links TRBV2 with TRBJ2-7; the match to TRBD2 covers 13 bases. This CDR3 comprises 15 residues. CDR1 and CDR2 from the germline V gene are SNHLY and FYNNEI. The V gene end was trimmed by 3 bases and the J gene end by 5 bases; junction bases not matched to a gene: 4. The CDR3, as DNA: TGTGCCAGCAGTGAGGGACTAGCGGGATTGAACGAGCAGTACTTC. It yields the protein CASSEGLAGLNEQYF.

This CDR3 reads CASSQVPLRGIAGYYEQYF. The CDR3 DNA reads as TGTGCCAGCAGCCAAGTCCCCCTAAGAGGAATAGCGGGGTACTACGAGCAGTACTTC. The chain couples TRBV4-2 to TRBJ2-7; 8 nucleotides agree with TRBD2. The CDR3 covers 19 residues. J lost 3 bases, V lost 1 base, and 17 bases had no gene match. CDR1 is LGHNA and CDR2 is YNFKEQ in the germline V gene.

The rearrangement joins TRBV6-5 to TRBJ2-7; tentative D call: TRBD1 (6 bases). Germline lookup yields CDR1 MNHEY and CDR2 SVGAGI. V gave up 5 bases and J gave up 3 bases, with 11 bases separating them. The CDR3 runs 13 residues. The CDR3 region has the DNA TGTGCCAGCAGTCCAGGGGATCTCTACGAGCAGTACTTC. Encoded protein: CASSPGDLYEQYF.

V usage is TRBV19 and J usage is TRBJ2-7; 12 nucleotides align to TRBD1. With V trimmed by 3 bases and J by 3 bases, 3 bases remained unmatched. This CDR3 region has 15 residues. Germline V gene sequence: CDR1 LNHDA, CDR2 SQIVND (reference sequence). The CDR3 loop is CASSMGTGGFYEQYF. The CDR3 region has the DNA TGTGCCAGTAGTATGGGGACAGGGGGCTTCTACGAGCAGTACTTC.

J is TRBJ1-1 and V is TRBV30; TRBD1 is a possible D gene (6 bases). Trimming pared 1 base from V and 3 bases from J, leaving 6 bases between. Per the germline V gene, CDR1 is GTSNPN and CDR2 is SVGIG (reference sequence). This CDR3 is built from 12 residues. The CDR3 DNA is TGTGCCTGGAGTGACAGGGACACTGAAGCTTTCTTT. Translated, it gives CAWSDRDTEAFF.